In its sample, the clone carrying this T cell receptor (beta chain) was seen a few times. Its cognate antigen is unknown. TCRdb called the 5' RACE reads again in MiXCR, with one record for every CDR3 protein. The repertoire includes 200,000 to 250,000 distinct CDR3 sequences, under 10% of them detected once, and less than 2.5% sits in the top ten. This record comes from a study of identical twins. Broader study findings: There were fewer insertions in abundant cord blood beta clonotypes, but memory repertoires showed no such pattern.

CDR1 MNHEY and CDR2 SVGEGT come from the germline V gene. This CDR3 is built from 12 residues. J gave up 7 bases and V 5 bases, and 1 base lay outside the gene matches. The same data also went into a second study, on yellow fever vaccine responses in identical twins.

Sample: memory (CD45RO+) T cells sorted from blood. The V call is TRBV6-2 or TRBV6-3, the J call TRBJ2-5, with 10 bases identical to TRBD2. This TCR came from a woman aged 18 to 35 in good health. CDR3 DNA sequence: TGTGCCAGCAGTCGACTAGCGGGGACCCAGTACTTC. Translating it yields CASSRLAGTQYF.